This TCR beta chain was captured by sequencing in a study of T-cell reconstitution after alpha-beta-depleted transplantation in children. The CDR3 covers 14 residues. The junction had 3 bases not matched to a gene; V was cut back by 3 bases and J by 7 bases. Germline CDR1 is LNHDA and CDR2 is SQIVND (reference sequence). Unique molecular identifiers were built into the TCRbeta library. TCRdb reprocessed the PCR reads with MiXCR, giving one entry per CDR3 protein. The table has 350,000 to 400,000 distinct CDR3 sequences, approximately 20% seen once. This sample comprised PBMCs from the stem cell graft donor, obtained from the stem cell graft. This clonotype was sampled from a human donor who donated a stem cell graft to a child with acute myeloid leukemia. The chain is built from TRBV19 and TRBJ1-4, with 9 positions matching TRBD1. The CDR3, as DNA: TGTGCCAGTAGTATTCGGACAGGGGTTGAAAAACTGTTTTTT. Its protein is CASSIRTGVEKLFF.